This T cell receptor (beta chain) was obtained from a study of shared clonotypes between healthy human individuals. Study details: The plates for each donor numbered three CD4 naive, three CD4 memory, two CD8 naive and one CD8 memory.

V lost 3 bases to trimming and J lost 6 bases; unmatched junction nucleotides: 6. The V gene's germline CDR1 is MNHEY and CDR2 SVGAGI. The CDR3 is 15 residues long. This clone was detected once. CD8 cells classed as naive were CD45RO-negative and positively selected for CCR7, excluding terminally differentiated effector memory CD45RA+ cells. Adults of Caucasian background living in Nashville, Tennessee made up all donors. This table comes from immunoSEQ multiplex PCR, and its TCRdb copy is limited to in-frame clones, with some not included. There are about 590,000 clones in the sample; around 95% occur only once, and 0.085% to 0.11% lies in the top ten.

The chain has TRBV6-5 and TRBJ2-1, with 9 bases identical to TRBD2. The sequence derives from a woman between 25 and 40 years old in good health. Sequencing was done on a sample of naive CD8+ T cells sorted from blood. Written as DNA, the CDR3 is TGTGCCAGCAGTTATTATAGCGGGAGCGGCAATGAGCAGTTCTTC. The encoded protein is CASSYYSGSGNEQFF.